These T cell receptor beta chains were read from a single sample in a study of blood T cell repertoires in COVID-19. Profiling relied on immunoSEQ multiplex PCR, and the TCRdb table lists in-frame clones only, not all of them. Of roughly 140,000 clones in the sample, roughly 80% were seen once. Material: peripheral blood. The receptors here all came from a human donor in a cohort sampled during active COVID-19. CDR3s include the opening cysteine and the closing phenylalanine or tryptophan. The D gene is left open where the match is weak. Size is stated for part of the rows, as once, few or many counts, or as a class when the clone is expanded.

d_call: .
j_call: TRBJ1-3
clone_size: .
v_call: TRBV30
cdr3_nt: TGTGCCTGGAGTGTCGGGTCTAGGGGAAACACCATATATTTT
cdr3_aa: CAWSVGSRGNTIYF

d_call: TRBD1
j_call: TRBJ1-2
clone_size: .
v_call: TRBV7-2
cdr3_nt: TGTGCCAGCAGCTTAGGGGACAGATCCTATGGCTACACCTTC
cdr3_aa: CASSLGDRSYGYTF

d_call: TRBD1
j_call: TRBJ1-1
clone_size: .
v_call: TRBV7-9
cdr3_nt: TGTGCCAGCAGCTCGGGACAGAAAGGCACTGAAGCTTTCTTT
cdr3_aa: CASSSGQKGTEAFF

d_call: TRBD2
j_call: TRBJ2-5
clone_size: .
v_call: TRBV6-5
cdr3_nt: TGTGCCAGCACGGAGCGGGGGAAAGAGACCCAGTACTTC
cdr3_aa: CASTERGKETQYF

d_call: .
j_call: TRBJ1-6
clone_size: .
v_call: TRBV5-1
cdr3_nt: TGCGCCAGCAGCCCAACGGACACGGAGAGTCATAATTCACCCCTCCACTTT
cdr3_aa: CASSPTDTESHNSPLHF

d_call: .
j_call: TRBJ2-4
clone_size: .
v_call: TRBV18
cdr3_nt: TGTGCCAGCTCACCCGTGGAGTTGGGAGGGGGATTAACCAAAAACATTCAGTACTTC
cdr3_aa: CASSPVELGGGLTKNIQYF

d_call: TRBD2
j_call: TRBJ2-5
clone_size: once
v_call: TRBV20-1
cdr3_nt: TGCAGTGCTAGTGCGCTAGCGGGGGAAGAGACCCAGTACTTC
cdr3_aa: CSASALAGEETQYF

d_call: .
j_call: TRBJ2-4
clone_size: .
v_call: TRBV6-5
cdr3_nt: TGTGCCAGCAGTCTAGGGGTGTCCAAAAACATTCAGTACTTC
cdr3_aa: CASSLGVSKNIQYF

d_call: .
j_call: TRBJ2-2
clone_size: .
v_call: TRBV7-9
cdr3_nt: TGTGCCAGCAGCTTGGCAGGGGCGAACACCGGGGAGCTGTTTTTT
cdr3_aa: CASSLAGANTGELFF

d_call: .
j_call: TRBJ2-7
clone_size: .
v_call: TRBV21-1
cdr3_nt: TGTGCCAGCACCAAAATGATACCGAGGGAGCAGTACTTC
cdr3_aa: CASTKMIPREQYF

d_call: .
j_call: TRBJ2-3
clone_size: once
v_call: TRBV4-2
cdr3_nt: TGTGCCAGCAGCCAAGGGAGCTCCCCGACAGATACGCAGTATTTT
cdr3_aa: CASSQGSSPTDTQYF

d_call: TRBD1
j_call: TRBJ1-1
clone_size: .
v_call: TRBV29-1
cdr3_nt: TGCAGCGTTGTCAGGGGGAATTACGAAGCTTTCTTT
cdr3_aa: CSVVRGNYEAFF

d_call: TRBD1
j_call: TRBJ1-3
clone_size: few
v_call: TRBV4-2
cdr3_nt: TGTGCCAGCAGCCAAGGGGACAGGGAGGGAAACACCATATATTTT
cdr3_aa: CASSQGDREGNTIYF

d_call: .
j_call: TRBJ2-7
clone_size: .
v_call: TRBV19
cdr3_nt: TGTGCCACCGAGTCAGGGACCTACGAGCAGTACTTC
cdr3_aa: CATESGTYEQYF

d_call: TRBD1
j_call: TRBJ2-7
clone_size: .
v_call: TRBV28
cdr3_nt: TGTGCCAGGCGAGGGGCAGGGGGCTCCTACGAGCAGTACTTC
cdr3_aa: CARRGAGGSYEQYF

d_call: .
j_call: TRBJ1-6
clone_size: .
v_call: TRBV6-5
cdr3_nt: TGTGCCAGCAGTCGGACATTCGATAATTCACCCCTCCACTTT
cdr3_aa: CASSRTFDNSPLHF

d_call: .
j_call: TRBJ1-6
clone_size: few
v_call: TRBV16
cdr3_nt: TGTGCCAGCAGCCAACAAGGACAGCTTAGTAATTCACCCCTCCACTTT
cdr3_aa: CASSQQGQLSNSPLHF

d_call: TRBD1
j_call: TRBJ2-1
clone_size: .
v_call: TRBV7-2
cdr3_nt: TGTGCCAGCAGCTTGGCCGGGACAGGGGGCTACAATGAGCAGTTCTTC
cdr3_aa: CASSLAGTGGYNEQFF

d_call: .
j_call: TRBJ2-5
clone_size: .
v_call: TRBV15
cdr3_nt: TGTGCCACCAGCAGAGCCCCCTATCTAGAAGAGACCCAGTACTTC
cdr3_aa: CATSRAPYLEETQYF

d_call: TRBD2
j_call: TRBJ2-7
clone_size: .
v_call: TRBV11-3
cdr3_nt: TGTGCCAGCAGCTTAGTGAGCGGGGGCGAGCAGTACTTC
cdr3_aa: CASSLVSGGEQYF